A selection of T cell receptor beta chains follows, all from one sample in a study of vaccination and CD4 T cells after COVID-19. TCRdb recomputed calls from the PCR reads with MiXCR, one row per CDR3 protein. This repertoire shows about 2,000 distinct CDR3 sequences, roughly 14% found once; its top ten account for 20% to 25%. These receptors' targets are unknown. Sequencing was done on a sample of CD4+ T cells from blood, cultured in vitro. These receptors all stem from a human donor in good health. The CDR3 runs from the conserved cysteine through the conserved F or W.

j_gene	v_gene	CDR3aa
TRBJ2-5	TRBV7-2	CASSLVRGGGETQYF
TRBJ1-5	TRBV4-1	CASSQEVTGDQPQHF
TRBJ2-7	TRBV7-9	CASSLAAEIEQYF
TRBJ2-7	TRBV7-2	CASSQGQGSEQYF
TRBJ2-7	TRBV19	CASAGTAFAYEQYF
TRBJ1-5	TRBV28	CASSLMAREHQPQHF
TRBJ1-1	TRBV6-5	CASSSGTGVQTEAFF
TRBJ2-5	TRBV12-3/TRBV12-4	CASSSSGGQETQYF
TRBJ1-2	TRBV25-1	CASSGLGRGNYGYTF
TRBJ1-5	TRBV28	CASSPPGQGVGQPQHF
TRBJ2-2	TRBV11-2	CASSLGGHRTGELFF